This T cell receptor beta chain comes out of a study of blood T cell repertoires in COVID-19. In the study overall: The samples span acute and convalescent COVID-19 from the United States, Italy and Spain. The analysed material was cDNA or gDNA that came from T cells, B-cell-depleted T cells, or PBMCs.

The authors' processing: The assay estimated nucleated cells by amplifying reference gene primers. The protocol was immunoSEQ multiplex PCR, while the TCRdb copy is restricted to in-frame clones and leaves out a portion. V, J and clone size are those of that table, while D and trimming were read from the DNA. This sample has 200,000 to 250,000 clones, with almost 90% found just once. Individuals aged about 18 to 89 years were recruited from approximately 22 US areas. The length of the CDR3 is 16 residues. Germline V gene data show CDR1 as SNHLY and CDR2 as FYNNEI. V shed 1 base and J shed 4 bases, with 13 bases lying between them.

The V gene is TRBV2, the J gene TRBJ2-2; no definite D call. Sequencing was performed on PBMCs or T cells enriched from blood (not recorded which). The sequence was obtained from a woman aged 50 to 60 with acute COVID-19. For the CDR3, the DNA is TGTGCCAGCAGTGAAGTTGGGCTTCTGGGCACCGGGGAGCTGTTTTTT. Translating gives CASSEVGLLGTGELFF.